The rows below give T cell receptor beta chains drawn from one sample of a study of monozygotic twins with inflammatory bowel disease. TCRdb re-called the 5' RACE reads and gives one entry per CDR3 protein, without DNA. This repertoire includes over 130,000 distinct CDR3 sequences. Sequencing input: blood. These receptor sequences come from a human donor with ulcerative colitis or Crohn's disease, or a healthy co-twin of an affected twin (not recorded which). Each CDR3 is given with its conserved first and last residue.

CDR3 length,J gene,V gene,CDR3 protein
15,TRBJ1-1,TRBV5-1,CASSPPPAGNTEAFF
18,TRBJ2-5,TRBV6-2/TRBV6-3,CASSRTDMSVLGGETQYF
13,TRBJ2-1,TRBV7-3,CASSFGQEHKQFF
11,TRBJ2-1,TRBV28,CASSLLIEQFF
14,TRBJ1-1,TRBV12-3/TRBV12-4,CASRIHRANTEAFF
12,TRBJ1-4,TRBV10-3,CAISESGEKLFF
15,TRBJ1-5,TRBV21-1,CASSKGGGSNQPQHF
17,TRBJ2-3,TRBV4-3,CASSQRIRLAGTDTQYF
12,TRBJ2-3,TRBV7-2,CASRRGGGTQYF
14,TRBJ2-7,TRBV19,CASAHPDRKYEQYF
18,TRBJ2-1,TRBV5-1,CASSLDPAGGHSYNEQFF
14,TRBJ1-1,TRBV29-1,CSVEDLGGRAEAFF
13,TRBJ2-7,TRBV7-2,CASNFGGAYEQYF
14,TRBJ1-2,TRBV5-5,CASRDGTGVYGYTF
14,TRBJ2-3,TRBV6-6,CASSLGGGPDTQYF
15,TRBJ2-1,TRBV7-9,CASSLMGGFYNEQFF
17,TRBJ2-1,TRBV9,CASSVPTSGGSNNEQFF
17,TRBJ1-6,TRBV12-3/TRBV12-4,CASSPTGATSYNSPLHF
11,TRBJ2-1,TRBV10-1,CASPRVGEQFF
12,TRBJ2-7,TRBV29-1,CSVKTASYEQYF
13,TRBJ1-1,TRBV30,CAWEFGGNTEAFF
13,TRBJ1-2,TRBV29-1,CSVEPGTAYGYTF
18,TRBJ2-5,TRBV4-3,CASSQGLAGAQYQETQYF
16,TRBJ2-2,TRBV7-3,CASSLNGLAGAGELFF
14,TRBJ1-1,TRBV5-4,CASSLTGGGTEAFF
11,TRBJ1-1,TRBV6-5,CASLSGIKIFF
17,TRBJ2-1,TRBV5-1,CASSSQLVAGGPRLPFF
14,TRBJ2-7,TRBV5-1,CASSLRTGGDEQYF
14,TRBJ1-6,TRBV12-3/TRBV12-4,CASSSTGGGSPLHF
17,TRBJ2-1,TRBV10-3,CAISVSGLAGGHNEQFF
16,TRBJ1-5,TRBV4-1,CASSPPIGQGAQPQHF
14,TRBJ2-3,TRBV11-2,CASSSNTITDTQYF
15,TRBJ1-2,TRBV15,CATSRARRGINGYTF
14,TRBJ1-2,TRBV20-1,CRADRRRENYGYTF
15,TRBJ2-7,TRBV15,CATSRDPSGPYEQYF
13,TRBJ2-3,TRBV20-1,CSPSGEDTDTQYF
15,TRBJ2-3,TRBV20-1,CSARGGQGATDTQYF
14,TRBJ1-2,TRBV16,CASSLQLTGGGYTF
11,TRBJ1-1,TRBV30,CAWTGGREAFF
19,TRBJ2-5,TRBV19,CASSTGGLAGITGQETQYF
16,TRBJ1-3,TRBV3-1,CASSQITGVAGNTIYF